This T cell receptor beta chain was captured in a study of shared clonotypes between healthy human individuals. Looking at the study overall: The study enrolled a couple of women and a few men aged 18 to 49.

The germline CDR1 and CDR2 sequences are SGHAT and FQNNGV. J lost 3 bases, V lost 3 bases, and 2 bases had no gene match. The CDR3 spans 15 residues. In replicate PCRs of sorted subsets, approximately 210 ng DNA, about 30,000 T cell genomes, was used. The data were produced by immunoSEQ multiplex PCR, yet TCRdb's version contains in-frame clones alone and is incomplete. Of approximately 2.5 million clones in the sample, approximately 94% were seen once. Worth noting for this clone: The antigen remains undetermined. Additional DNA sequences in this sample encode the identical CDR3.

Points from the study as a whole: Incomplete sequencing of sorted subsets was indicated by rarefaction despite large depth. The represented genetic and exposure-history diversity was limited by the small number of donors.

The clonotype was recovered from a man aged 18 to 30 in good health. The chain combines TRBV11-2 with TRBJ2-3, with TRBD2 matching over 11 bases. Material: naive CD4+ T cells sorted from blood. Indicated subset: CD45RA+ positively selected. CDR3 sequence (DNA): TGTGCCAGCAGCTTTAGCGGGGGGGGGACAGATACGCAGTATTTT. Translated, it gives CASSFSGGGTDTQYF.